Following are 2 T cell receptor beta chains from one sample sequenced in a study of blood T cell repertoires in COVID-19. The data were produced by immunoSEQ multiplex PCR, yet TCRdb's version contains in-frame clones alone and is incomplete. The sample consists of approximately 400,000 clones, 81% of them appearing once. Sequences were obtained from peripheral blood. The receptors originated from a human donor with acute or convalescent COVID-19. The donor label of this sample is uncertain.

There are many counts of this clone. V and J are TRBV2 and TRBJ1-2, with D maybe TRBD1 (6 bases). Germline CDR1 and CDR2: SNHLY and FYNNEI. V was pared by 6 bases and J by 0 bases, with 11 bases between. The CDR3 runs to 14 residues. The CDR3 DNA sequence: TGTGCCAGCAGGCCGGACAGTACTAACTATGGCTACACCTTC. As protein: CASRPDSTNYGYTF.

J is TRBJ2-7 and V is TRBV15, with 7 bases fitting TRBD2. There are 14 residues in the CDR3. Trimming removed 0 bases from V and 3 bases from J; junction bases left unmatched: 2. Germline values: CDR1 LNHNV, CDR2 YYDKDF (reference sequence). The CDR3 loop is CATSREGLNYEQYF. The CDR3 DNA follows: TGTGCCACCAGCAGAGAGGGACTAAACTACGAGCAGTACTTC.